These 30 T cell receptor beta chains were sequenced from one sample in a study of T cells in narcolepsy. Here immunoSEQ multiplex PCR was the method, and the copy in TCRdb shows in-frame clones only, minus some. The table shows just over 40,000 clones, with roughly 88% occurring only once. The sample consisted of CD45RA- memory CD4+ T cells from PBMCs. Receptors originate from a human donor with narcolepsy.

The CDR3 spells CASSSPRSRGSYEQYF. The CDR3 bases are TGTGCCAGCAGCTCCCCCCGGAGCAGGGGTTCCTACGAGCAGTACTTC. J is TRBJ2-7 and V is TRBV7-6, with D tentatively TRBD1 (6 bases). V was cut by 4 bases and J by 1 base, with 17 bases left in between. This CDR3 has 16 amino acids. Germline V lookup: CDR1 SGHVS, CDR2 FNYEAQ.

The rearrangement links TRBV5-6 to TRBJ1-6, with D unresolved. The germline V and J ends were trimmed by 5 bases and 4 bases, with 10 bases remaining between them. Germline V gene sequence: CDR1 SGHDT, CDR2 YYEEEE. The CDR3 is 14 residues long. CDR3 bases: TGTGCCAGCAGGTACCCGGGGTATAATTCACCCCTCCACTTT. Translating it yields CASRYPGYNSPLHF.

J is TRBJ1-1 and V is TRBV5-1; D is perhaps TRBD1 (6 bases). This CDR3 comprises 17 residues. V lost 4 bases, J lost 5 bases, and 24 bases lay in between. Germline V lookup: CDR1 SGHRS, CDR2 YFSETQ. The CDR3 nucleotides read TGCGCCAGCAGCCAAGGTACGGGGGCCCAGTCGAGTACTGAAGCTTTCTTT. Translated, it gives CASSQGTGAQSSTEAFF.

The chain uses TRBV6-1 and TRBJ2-7; no clear D. CDR3 size: 12 residues. Germline assignment: CDR1 MNHNS and CDR2 SASEGT. V dropped 4 bases and J dropped 4 bases, with 8 bases sitting between them. The CDR3 region is CASSVEGYEQYF. Written as DNA, the CDR3 is TGTGCCAGCAGTGTTGAAGGATACGAGCAGTACTTC.

Concerning this clone: One end of the junction does not line up with germline, which may come from a read error. The chain recombines TRBV9 with TRBJ2-5; 10 bases map to TRBD2. This CDR3 comprises 14 residues. Germline V lookup: CDR1 SGDLS, CDR2 YYNGEE. The CDR3 sequence: CARSGGVSRETQYF. The CDR3 DNA follows: TGTGCCCGCAGCGGGGGGGTTAGTCGGGAGACCCAGTACTTC. Combining the CDR3 with reference TRBV9 and TRBJ2-5 gives the whole variable domain DSGVTQTPKHLITATGQRVTLRCSPRSGDLSVYWYQQSLDQGLQFLIQYYNGEERAKGNILERFSAQQFPDLHSELNLSSLELGDSALYFCARSGGVSRETQYFGPGTRLLVL.

V gene TRBV7-3 combines with J gene TRBJ2-1; D might be TRBD2 (5 bases). Germline loops: CDR1 SGHTA, CDR2 FQGTGA. The V end lost 0 bases, the J end lost 0 bases, and 9 bases lay between the germline ends. The CDR3 contains 16 residues. The CDR3 sequence is CASSLTPGSSYNEQFF. The DNA of the CDR3 is TGTGCCAGCAGCTTAACACCGGGGAGCTCCTACAATGAGCAGTTCTTC.

The chain is built from TRBV6-5 and TRBJ1-2, with D possibly being TRBD1 (5 bases). CDR1 is MNHEY and CDR2 is SVGAGI in the germline V gene. V lost 8 bases, J lost 2 bases, and 15 bases lay in between. This CDR3 region has 14 residues. CDR3 amino acids: CASGNRLSNYGYTF. The CDR3 DNA reads TGTGCCAGCGGTAACAGGCTTAGCAACTATGGCTACACCTTC.

The rearrangement uses TRBV11-3 and TRBJ1-2; unclear D gene. The CDR3 contains 13 residues. V dropped 1 base and J dropped 2 bases, with 5 bases sitting between them. CDR1 SGHNT and CDR2 YENEEA come from the germline V gene. The CDR3 spells CASSLGLNYGYTF. CDR3 sequence (DNA): TGTGCCAGCAGCTTAGGACTCAACTATGGCTACACCTTC.

This chain connects TRBV6-1 to TRBJ1-3; D not certain. With 5 bases removed from V and 0 bases from J, the gap between germline ends came to 11 bases. CDR3 length: 15 amino acids. The germline V gene has CDR1 MNHNS and CDR2 SASEGT. The chain's CDR3 is CASSPLGSSGNTIYF. The CDR3 DNA follows: TGTGCCAGCAGTCCCTTGGGGAGCTCTGGAAACACCATATATTTT.

This chain connects TRBV5-1 to TRBJ2-1; no clear D. From germline, CDR1 is SGHRS and CDR2 YFSETQ. The CDR3 is made up of 13 amino acids. Trimming pared 2 bases from V and 0 bases from J, leaving 3 bases between. Here the CDR3 reads CASSFNSYNEQFF. CDR3 sequence (DNA): TGCGCCAGCAGCTTCAACTCCTACAATGAGCAGTTCTTC.

The chain combines TRBV6-1 with TRBJ1-5; D might be TRBD1 (6 bases). The CDR3 length is 14 residues. Germline V gives CDR1 MNHNS, CDR2 SASEGT. V shed 5 bases and J shed 1 base, with 9 bases lying between them. The CDR3: CASSPDRSNQPQHF. The CDR3 bases are TGTGCCAGCAGTCCCGACAGGAGCAATCAGCCCCAGCATTTT.

V and J are TRBV4-3 and TRBJ2-5, with 10 bases matching TRBD2. The CDR3 is 17 residues long. The trim removed 0 bases at V and 5 bases at J, leaving 9 bases unmatched. CDR1 is LGHNA, CDR2 YSLEER, per germline. Written as DNA, the CDR3 is TGCGCCAGCAGCCAAGATAGTAGCGGGGGGCCGAGGGAGACCCAGTACTTC. As protein: CASSQDSSGGPRETQYF.

This chain joins TRBV12-5 and TRBJ2-1; D ambiguous. The CDR3 has 11 amino acids. The V gene's germline CDR1 is LGHNT and CDR2 FRNRAP. V lost 3 bases, J lost 9 bases, and 6 bases lay in between. Here the CDR3 reads CASGLGREQFF. CDR3 coding DNA: TGTGCTAGTGGTTTAGGGCGTGAGCAGTTCTTC.

The chain uses TRBV4-1 and TRBJ1-3, with D possibly matching TRBD1 (6 bases). The CDR3 covers 15 residues. Germline V gene data show CDR1 as MGHRA and CDR2 as YSYEKL. V was trimmed by 10 bases and J by 0 bases, leaving 16 bases between them. CDR3 coding DNA: TGCGCCACGGGGCCAGGGGTAAGCTCTGGAAACACCATATATTTT. Translating it yields CATGPGVSSGNTIYF.

This clone came up once. The chain combines TRBV18 with TRBJ2-3, with 10 bases matching TRBD2. Trimming at V came to 0 bases and at J to 10 bases, leaving 4 bases not matched to a gene. This CDR3 region has 14 residues. Looked up from germline, CDR1 is KGHSH and CDR2 is LQKENI. The chain's CDR3 is CASSPPRLAGAQYF. Here the CDR3 DNA reads TGTGCCAGCTCACCACCGAGACTAGCGGGCGCGCAGTATTTT.

This chain links TRBV7-9 with TRBJ2-2; 11 nucleotides match TRBD2. CDR3 length equals 16 residues. Germline V gene sequence: CDR1 SEHNR, CDR2 FQNEAQ (reference sequence). J lost 7 bases, V lost 8 bases, and 12 bases had no gene match. DNA of the CDR3: TGTGCCAGCCGAAAGTTAGCGGGAGGGCCGGACGGGGAGCTGTTTTTT. It yields the protein CASRKLAGGPDGELFF. The full variable domain, with the rest looked up from reference TRBV7-9 and TRBJ2-2, is DTGVSQNPRHKITKRGQNVTFRCDPISEHNRLYWYRQTLGQGPEFLTYFQNEAQLEKSRLLSDRFSAERPKGSFSTLEIQRTEQGDSAMYLCASRKLAGGPDGELFFGEGSRLTVL.

The V and J genes are TRBV5-6 and TRBJ1-1; a weak D match, TRBD1 (6 bases). CDR1 and CDR2 from the germline V gene are SGHDT and YYEEEE. V was cut by 2 bases and J by 7 bases, with 12 bases left in between. The CDR3 is made up of 13 amino acids. DNA of the CDR3: TGTGCCAGCAGCTTAATGGGGGCAGGTGAAGCTTTCTTT. This gives the protein CASSLMGAGEAFF.

The chain employs TRBV7-6 and TRBJ2-7; perhaps D is TRBD1 or TRBD2 (5 bases each). V dropped 1 base and J dropped 4 bases, with 11 bases sitting between them. Germline V gene lookup returns CDR1 SGHVS and CDR2 FNYEAQ. The CDR3 is 14 amino acids. CDR3 sequence reads: CASSLGDPLYEQYF. The CDR3 coding sequence is TGTGCCAGCAGCTTAGGGGACCCACTATACGAGCAGTACTTC.

The chain is built from TRBV6-6 and TRBJ2-2; D gene uncertain. CDR1 and CDR2 (germline): MNHNY, SVGAGI (reference sequence). The ends were cut back, 0 bases at V and 8 bases at J, with 7 bases in the middle. The CDR3 totals 13 residues. CDR3 region: CASSYSGLGELFF. In DNA form, the CDR3 reads TGTGCCAGCAGTTACTCCGGGCTAGGGGAGCTGTTTTTT.

The chain has TRBV18 and TRBJ1-1; no definite D call. Germline loops: CDR1 KGHSH, CDR2 LQKENI. Trimming removed 3 bases at V and 2 bases at J, with 13 bases between. The CDR3 has 15 amino acids. The CDR3 spells CASSPPFGGNTEAFF. The CDR3 DNA sequence: TGTGCCAGCTCACCTCCCTTCGGTGGTAACACTGAAGCTTTCTTT.

The genes are TRBV2 and TRBJ2-3; D is unresolved. CDR1 is SNHLY and CDR2 is FYNNEI in the germline V gene. Trimming pared 2 bases from V and 6 bases from J, leaving 3 bases between. The CDR3 runs to 11 residues. DNA for the CDR3: TGTGCCAGCAGTGAACGGGATACGCAGTATTTT. Protein: CASSERDTQYF.

The V call is TRBV27, the J call TRBJ2-7, with unresolved D. The V end lost 3 bases, the J end lost 2 bases, and 14 bases lay between the germline ends. Germline CDR1 MNHEY, CDR2 SMNVEV (reference sequence). The CDR3 has 15 amino acids. In nucleotides, the CDR3 is TGTGCCAGCAGTTTGGTTGGAACGGGTGCCTACGAGCAGTACTTC. Translated, it gives CASSLVGTGAYEQYF.

This rearrangement joins TRBV7-3 to TRBJ1-1, with D unclear. Germline CDR1 is SGHTA and CDR2 is FQGTGA. V lost 11 bases and J 1 base, leaving 14 bases between the germline ends. The CDR3 loop spans 13 amino acids. The CDR3 spells CASGSAENTEAFF. The CDR3 nucleotides are TGTGCCTCGGGGTCGGCAGAGAACACTGAAGCTTTCTTT. Looking up the rest from reference TRBV7-3 and TRBJ1-1 gives the full variable domain: GAGVSQTPSNKVTEKGKYVELRCDPISGHTALYWYRQSLGQGPEFLIYFQGTGAADDSGLPNDRFFAVRPEGSVSTLKIQRTERGDSAVYLCASGSAENTEAFFGQGTRLTVV.

This clone has just a few counts. The chain couples TRBV5-1 to TRBJ1-2; D ambiguous. Between the trimmed V and J ends, which lost 4 bases and 7 bases, there was a span of 17 bases. There are 14 residues in the CDR3. Germline CDR1 SGHRS, CDR2 YFSETQ. The CDR3, as DNA: TGCGCCAGCAGCCAAGATCGTACGTCCCCTGGCTACACCTTC. The encoded protein is CASSQDRTSPGYTF. Variable domain in full (rest from reference TRBV5-1 and TRBJ1-2): KAGVTQTPRYLIKTRGQQVTLSCSPISGHRSVSWYQQTPGQGLQFLFEYFSETQRNKGNFPGRFSGRQFSNSRSEMNVSTLELGDSALYLCASSQDRTSPGYTFGSGTRLTVV.

The chain is built from TRBV9 and TRBJ1-2; D unclear. Per the germline V gene, CDR1 is SGDLS and CDR2 is YYNGEE. Trimming shortened V by 2 bases and J by 7 bases, and 15 bases separated the two germline ends. This CDR3 is 14 amino acids long. The CDR3 nucleotides are TGTGCCAGCAGCGTGATCGCGGCTGATGGTGGCTACACCTTC. Amino acid sequence: CASSVIAADGGYTF.

V and J are TRBV4-1 and TRBJ1-4; TRBD1 agrees at 8 bases. From germline, CDR1 is MGHRA and CDR2 YSYEKL. CDR3 length: 15 residues. Unmatched junction bases numbered 5, after V lost 1 base and J lost 7 bases. The chain's CDR3 is CASSQADRGSEKLFF. As DNA, the CDR3 is TGCGCCAGCAGCCAAGCCGACAGGGGAAGTGAAAAACTGTTTTTT.

This clone has a single count. This rearrangement joins TRBV7-9 to TRBJ2-1; D is possibly TRBD2 (5 bases). The CDR3 extends over 15 amino acids. V was cut by 4 bases and J by 8 bases, with 18 bases left in between. Germline lookup yields CDR1 SEHNR and CDR2 FQNEAQ (reference sequence). This CDR3 reads CASSSATAGRDEQFF. The CDR3, as DNA: TGTGCCAGCAGCTCGGCTACCGCGGGTCGGGATGAGCAGTTCTTC.

In DNA form, the CDR3 reads TGCGCCAGCAGCGATCTACCGGGGTCATCCTACGAGCAGTACTTC. It yields the protein CASSDLPGSSYEQYF. The gene calls are TRBV5-1 and TRBJ2-7, with D perhaps TRBD2 (5 bases). This CDR3 contains 15 residues. V shed 4 bases and J shed 1 base, with 15 bases lying between them. CDR1 is SGHRS and CDR2 is YFSETQ in the germline V gene.

In its sample, this clone was seen once. The chain carries TRBV11-3 and TRBJ1-1; 8 bases are a match to TRBD1. The length of the CDR3 is 15 residues. Trimming cost V 8 bases and J 10 bases; bases outside gene matches: 18. Germline assignment: CDR1 SGHNT and CDR2 YENEEA. The CDR3: CASYNRGAPRAGAFF. CDR3 DNA: TGTGCCAGCTACAACAGGGGGGCCCCTAGGGCTGGAGCTTTCTTT.

The gene calls are TRBV10-3 and TRBJ2-3; 12 nucleotides align to TRBD1. V gave up 5 bases and J gave up 4 bases; unmatched junction bases: 4. Looked up from germline, CDR1 is ENHRY and CDR2 is SYGVKD. The CDR3 totals 15 residues. In DNA form, the CDR3 reads TGTGCCATCAGTAGGGGACAGGGGGCGGCAGATACGCAGTATTTT. Translated: CAISRGQGAADTQYF.